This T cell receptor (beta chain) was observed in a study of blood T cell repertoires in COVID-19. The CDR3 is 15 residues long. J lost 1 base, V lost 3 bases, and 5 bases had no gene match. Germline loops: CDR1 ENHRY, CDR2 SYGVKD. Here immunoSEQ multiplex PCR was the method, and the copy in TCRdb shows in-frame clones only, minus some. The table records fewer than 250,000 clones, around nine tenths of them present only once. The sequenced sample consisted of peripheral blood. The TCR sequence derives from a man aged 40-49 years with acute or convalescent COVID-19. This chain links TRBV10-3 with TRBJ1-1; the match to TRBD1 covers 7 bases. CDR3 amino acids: CAISELGTANTEAFF. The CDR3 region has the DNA TGTGCCATCAGTGAATTAGGGACAGCGAACACTGAAGCTTTCTTT.